The 32 T cell receptor beta chains reported below all come from one sample, sequenced in a study of cytomegalovirus exposure and HLA in healthy donors. Data came from immunoSEQ multiplex PCR; TCRdb stores just in-frame clones and leaves some out. The sample has some 120,000 clones; about nine tenths are singletons. Sequencing used PBMCs. These receptors originate from a man aged 30-40 years in good health and CMV-seronegative.

The V and J genes are TRBV5-1 and TRBJ2-1, with 7 bases identical to TRBD2. This CDR3 is 15 amino acids long. The V gene end was trimmed by 9 bases and the J gene end by 1 base; junction bases not matched to a gene: 10. CDR1 and CDR2 (germline): SGHRS, YFSETQ. The CDR3 is CATTGGSNSYNEQFF. For the CDR3, the DNA is TGCGCCACAACTGGCGGGAGTAATTCCTACAATGAGCAGTTCTTC.

This clone is a singleton in its sample. The rearrangement links TRBV30 to TRBJ1-3, with 8 positions matching TRBD1. CDR1 is GTSNPN, CDR2 SVGIG, per germline (reference sequence). The ends lost 4 bases at V and 0 bases at J; junction bases unmatched: 8. The CDR3 has 16 amino acids. As DNA, the CDR3 is TGTGCCTGGATAAATCGACAGGGGTACTCTGGAAACACCATATATTTT. It codes for CAWINRQGYSGNTIYF.

This sequence joins TRBV6-1 and TRBJ2-7; 7 nucleotides agree with TRBD1. In germline, CDR1 is MNHNS, CDR2 SASEGT. The CDR3 is made up of 10 amino acids. V trimming: 10 bases; J trimming: 9 bases; junction bases outside the gene matches: 6. CDR3 DNA sequence: TGTGCCACAGGGGGTCTAGTGCAGTACTTC. Encoded protein: CATGGLVQYF.

This clone was seen a single time. This chain uses TRBV9 with TRBJ2-1; maybe TRBD1 (6 bases). CDR1 is SGDLS and CDR2 is YYNGEE in the germline V gene. CDR3 length: 16 amino acids. Trimming shortened V by 4 bases and J by 0 bases, and 14 bases separated the two germline ends. CDR3 residues: CASSYRQESSYNEQFF. CDR3 sequence (DNA): TGTGCCAGCAGCTACAGACAGGAGAGCTCCTACAATGAGCAGTTCTTC.

The V and J genes are TRBV6-6 and TRBJ2-7; D perhaps matches TRBD1 (6 bases). The CDR3 length is 14 residues. Trimming took off 5 bases at V and 3 bases at J, with 14 bases between the two ends. The germline CDR1 and CDR2 sequences are MNHNY and SVGAGI (reference sequence). CDR3 loop: CASSPGKQGYEQYF. Here the CDR3 DNA reads TGTGCCAGCAGTCCGGGGAAACAGGGCTACGAGCAGTACTTC.

The chain has TRBV5-4 and TRBJ2-7; D might be TRBD1 (7 bases). Germline V gene sequence: CDR1 SGHNT, CDR2 YYREEE (reference sequence). V dropped 4 bases and J dropped 1 base, with 15 bases sitting between them. The CDR3 runs to 15 residues. The chain's CDR3 is CASSPRSGGSYEQYF. For the CDR3, the DNA is TGTGCCAGCAGCCCGAGGTCAGGGGGGTCCTACGAGCAGTACTTC.

J is TRBJ1-1 and V is TRBV5-5; D may be TRBD1 (5 bases). The CDR3 spans 16 residues. Looked up from germline, CDR1 is SGHKS and CDR2 is YYEKEE (reference sequence). V lost 0 bases and J 10 bases, leaving 22 bases between the germline ends. This chain's CDR3 is CASSLAGVEQARPAFF. In nucleotides, the CDR3 is TGTGCCAGCAGCTTGGCCGGCGTGGAACAGGCCCGGCCAGCTTTCTTT.

The genes are TRBV6-5 and TRBJ2-3; TRBD2 matches 8 bases. The germline CDR1 and CDR2 sequences are MNHEY and SVGAGI. The J segment lost 7 bases and the V segment lost 5 bases, leaving 8 bases of the junction unmatched. The CDR3 is made up of 14 amino acids. The CDR3 region has the DNA TGTGCCAGCAGTCGAGCGGGAGTCACGAATACGCAGTATTTT. It encodes CASSRAGVTNTQYF.

The gene calls are TRBV19 and TRBJ1-2; D unresolved. Germline loops: CDR1 LNHDA, CDR2 SQIVND (reference sequence). CDR3 length equals 13 residues. Trimming cost V 2 bases and J 9 bases, with 13 bases left between them. The CDR3 DNA reads as TGTGCCAGTAGTATAAGTGGTTTGAGGAGCTACACCTTC. Encoded protein: CASSISGLRSYTF.

This sequence joins TRBV6-6 and TRBJ1-1, with 10 bases identical to TRBD1. The CDR3 sequence is 14 residues long. V was clipped by 8 bases and J by 4 bases; unmatched bases: 7. Germline V gene lookup returns CDR1 MNHNY and CDR2 SVGAGI (reference sequence). The CDR3 region is CASRPGTGVTEAFF. DNA for the CDR3: TGTGCCAGCCGCCCCGGGACAGGGGTCACTGAAGCTTTCTTT.

The chain couples TRBV5-1 to TRBJ1-4, with 9 bases fitting TRBD1. The CDR3 covers 14 residues. From germline, CDR1 is SGHRS and CDR2 YFSETQ. With V trimmed by 4 bases and J by 6 bases, 4 bases remained unmatched. The CDR3 DNA reads TGCGCCAGCAGCCCGGACAGGGGCGATGAAAAACTGTTTTTT. Protein sequence: CASSPDRGDEKLFF.

V usage is TRBV5-1 and J usage is TRBJ2-2, with TRBD2 matching over 8 bases. V was pared by 3 bases and J by 2 bases, with 6 bases of the junction left unmatched. Germline loops: CDR1 SGHRS, CDR2 YFSETQ. The CDR3 sequence is 16 residues long. The CDR3 spells CASSSTSGLNTGELFF. The CDR3 DNA sequence: TGCGCCAGCAGCTCCACTAGCGGCCTTAACACCGGGGAGCTGTTTTTT.

This clone was counted between two and nine times. The chain couples TRBV4-2 to TRBJ2-1; D remains ambiguous. Trimming left V 0 bases short and J 4 bases short, with 16 bases between. This CDR3 is 17 amino acids long. CDR1 and CDR2 (germline): LGHNA, YNFKEQ. Here the CDR3 reads CASSQDRLVAIYNEQFF. The CDR3 DNA is TGTGCCAGCAGCCAAGACCGGCTAGTCGCGATTTACAATGAGCAGTTCTTC.

The chain employs TRBV7-9 and TRBJ2-3; TRBD2 is a possible D gene (5 bases). There are 13 residues in the CDR3. V lost 5 bases, J lost 6 bases, and 12 bases lay in between. The germline CDR1 and CDR2 sequences are SEHNR and FQNEAQ (reference sequence). The CDR3 is CASSATSPDTQYF. The DNA of the CDR3 is TGTGCCAGCAGCGCAACTAGTCCTGATACGCAGTATTTT.

This chain links TRBV7-7 with TRBJ2-1; D ambiguous. The CDR3 loop spans 13 amino acids. Trimming took off 1 base at V and 10 bases at J, with 11 bases between the two ends. In germline, CDR1 is SSHAT, CDR2 FNYEAQ (reference sequence). CDR3 in DNA: TGTGCCAGCAGCTTAGATCGGTCAACGGAGCAGTTCTTC. It is translated as CASSLDRSTEQFF.

The chain recombines TRBV6-5 with TRBJ2-7; perhaps TRBD2 as D (6 bases). Germline CDR1 is MNHEY and CDR2 is SVGAGI. The germline V and J ends were trimmed by 5 bases and 2 bases, with 13 bases remaining between them. This CDR3 contains 14 residues. Here the CDR3 DNA reads TGTGCCAGCAGTCCGGTGACGGGAGCCTACGAGCAGTACTTC. It codes for CASSPVTGAYEQYF.

The chain carries TRBV7-9 and TRBJ1-1, with 7 positions matching TRBD1. From germline, CDR1 is SEHNR and CDR2 FQNEAQ (reference sequence). CDR3 length: 13 amino acids. The J segment lost 4 bases and the V segment lost 2 bases, leaving 1 base of the junction unmatched. For the CDR3, the DNA is TGTGCCAGCAGCTTAAGACAGGGCACTGAAGCTTTCTTT. Protein: CASSLRQGTEAFF.

The J gene is TRBJ1-5, the V gene TRBV19; TRBD1 aligns across 10 bases. The J segment lost 5 bases and the V segment lost 7 bases, leaving 8 bases of the junction unmatched. Germline assignment: CDR1 LNHDA and CDR2 SQIVND (reference sequence). The CDR3 is made up of 15 amino acids. CDR3 coding DNA: TGTGCCAGTAAGTCGGGGACAGGGGTCGATCAGCCCCAGCATTTT. Encoded protein: CASKSGTGVDQPQHF.

The chain is built from TRBV15 and TRBJ2-1, with 9 bases identical to TRBD2. Germline values: CDR1 LNHNV, CDR2 YYDKDF (reference sequence). The CDR3 covers 16 residues. The V and J ends lost 0 bases and 6 bases, in that order; junction bases with no gene match: 6. The CDR3 reads CATSRETGAGGNEQFF. In nucleotides, the CDR3 is TGTGCCACCAGCAGAGAAACCGGAGCGGGAGGCAATGAGCAGTTCTTC. Full variable domain (outside the CDR3, taken from reference TRBV15 and TRBJ2-1): DAMVIQNPRYQVTQFGKPVTLSCSQTLNHNVMYWYQQKSSQAPKLLFHYYDKDFNNEADTPDNFQSRRPNTSFCFLDIRSPGLGDTAMYLCATSRETGAGGNEQFFGPGTRLTVL.

This rearrangement joins TRBV27 to TRBJ2-7; the match to TRBD1 covers 12 bases. In germline, CDR1 is MNHEY, CDR2 SMNVEV (reference sequence). The CDR3 runs 15 residues. J was trimmed by 4 bases and V by 6 bases; bases with no gene match: 7. As DNA, the CDR3 is TGTGCCAGCAGCACCCAGGGACAGGGGGCATACGAGCAGTACTTC. This sequence encodes CASSTQGQGAYEQYF.

This clone has only a few counts. The chain recombines TRBV5-4 with TRBJ2-7, with TRBD2 matching over 8 bases. Germline loops: CDR1 SGHNT, CDR2 YYREEE (reference sequence). V gave up 6 bases and J gave up 2 bases; unmatched junction bases: 7. The CDR3 sequence is 14 residues long. The DNA of the CDR3 is TGTGCCAGCACCTCGGGAGGGGAACCCTACGAGCAGTACTTC. It translates to CASTSGGEPYEQYF.

A single count supports this clone. The chain combines TRBV15 with TRBJ2-3, with a tentative D call TRBD2 (6 bases). Germline V lookup: CDR1 LNHNV, CDR2 YYDKDF (reference sequence). The V end was cut by 0 bases, the J end by 2 bases, with 18 bases between. The CDR3 is 18 residues long. The CDR3 is CATSRDLGRVADTDTQYF. For the CDR3, the DNA is TGTGCCACCAGCAGAGATCTCGGTAGGGTAGCGGACACAGATACGCAGTATTTT. The complete variable domain, with remaining parts taken from reference TRBV15 and TRBJ2-3, reads DAMVIQNPRYQVTQFGKPVTLSCSQTLNHNVMYWYQQKSSQAPKLLFHYYDKDFNNEADTPDNFQSRRPNTSFCFLDIRSPGLGDTAMYLCATSRDLGRVADTDTQYFGPGTRLTVL.

The V gene is TRBV27, the J gene TRBJ2-7; the match to TRBD1 covers 7 bases. The CDR3 has 15 amino acids. The germline CDR1 and CDR2 sequences are MNHEY and SMNVEV (reference sequence). Trimming took 2 bases from V and 3 from J; bases not matched to a gene: 7. The DNA of the CDR3 is TGTGCCAGCAGTTTACTGTACGGGACAGTCTACGAGCAGTACTTC. Residues: CASSLLYGTVYEQYF.

The chain combines TRBV5-1 with TRBJ1-1, with no clear D. Germline assignment: CDR1 SGHRS and CDR2 YFSETQ. CDR3 length equals 13 residues. Trimming took 3 bases from V and 4 from J, leaving 10 bases between them. As DNA, the CDR3 is TGCGCCAGCAGCTCAGGAGGATCCACTGAAGCTTTCTTT. Its translation: CASSSGGSTEAFF.

This rearrangement joins TRBV7-9 to TRBJ2-7; maybe TRBD1 (6 bases). The CDR3 totals 14 residues. V gave up 5 bases and J gave up 0 bases, with 11 bases separating them. Germline lookup yields CDR1 SEHNR and CDR2 FQNEAQ (reference sequence). The CDR3 DNA reads TGTGCCAGCAGCCCCGGGACACCCTCCTACGAGCAGTACTTC. It encodes CASSPGTPSYEQYF. The variable domain in full, with the rest retrieved from reference TRBV7-9 and TRBJ2-7, is DTGVSQNPRHKITKRGQNVTFRCDPISEHNRLYWYRQTLGQGPEFLTYFQNEAQLEKSRLLSDRFSAERPKGSFSTLEIQRTEQGDSAMYLCASSPGTPSYEQYFGPGTRLTVT.

This clone turned up a few times. The CDR3 DNA reads as TGTGCCATCAGTGAGCAGGACACCATATATTTT. This encodes CAISEQDTIYF. The V gene is TRBV10-3, the J gene TRBJ1-3, with D unresolved. V was cut by 2 bases and J by 8 bases, with 4 bases left in between. Per germline, CDR1 ENHRY and CDR2 SYGVKD. The CDR3 spans 11 residues.

As DNA, the CDR3 is TGTGCCAGCAGTTTACTAGCGGGAGTCGGCGAGCAGTACTTC. Translating gives CASSLLAGVGEQYF. This chain joins TRBV27 and TRBJ2-7, with 10 bases fitting TRBD2. The CDR3 has 14 residues. Trimming took 2 bases from V and 6 from J; bases not matched to a gene: 4. Germline V CDR1 and CDR2: MNHEY, SMNVEV (reference sequence).

This sequence joins TRBV9 and TRBJ2-1; D might be TRBD1 (6 bases). Germline V CDR1 and CDR2: SGDLS, YYNGEE. This CDR3 contains 14 residues. Trimming removed 2 bases from V and 1 base from J, with 7 bases in between. For the CDR3, the DNA is TGTGCCAGCAGCGTCACAGGGTCCTACAATGAGCAGTTCTTC. Amino acids: CASSVTGSYNEQFF.

Here the CDR3 DNA reads TGTGCCAGTAGCCTTGGGGGGGAGATTCAGCCCCAGCATTTT. Its protein is CASSLGGEIQPQHF. The chain employs TRBV19 and TRBJ1-5, with D perhaps TRBD1 (5 bases). The CDR3 runs to 14 residues. Germline assignment: CDR1 LNHDA and CDR2 SQIVND (reference sequence). The V end was cut by 6 bases, the J end by 6 bases, with 15 bases between.

To note about this clone: Given the absence of the conserved phenylalanine or tryptophan at the CDR3 end, a read error is likely. It is unclear where the CDR3 begins or ends on the DNA, so no DNA is shown, and the CDR3 is as TCRdb lists it. The chain links TRBV5-1 to TRBJ1-1; whether TRBD1, the table's D call, matches the DNA was not checked. The CDR3 region is 11 residues in length, termini included. The germline V gene encodes CDR1 SGHRS and CDR2 YFSETQ. This chain's CDR3 is CASSLVKVGGT.

The chain recombines TRBV19 with TRBJ1-1; D unclear. The CDR3 consists of 15 residues. V was pared by 5 bases and J by 1 base, with 14 bases between. Per germline, CDR1 LNHDA and CDR2 SQIVND (reference sequence). This CDR3 reads CASSVLSSGNTEAFF. CDR3 coding DNA: TGTGCCAGTAGTGTGTTGTCTTCAGGGAACACTGAAGCTTTCTTT.

This chain uses TRBV5-6 with TRBJ1-4, with a weak D call TRBD1 (6 bases). Trimming removed 1 base at V and 4 bases at J, with 14 bases between. CDR1 and CDR2 from the germline V gene are SGHDT and YYEEEE. The CDR3 has 16 residues. As DNA, the CDR3 is TGTGCCAGCAGCTTGACCACAGGGCGGCTTAATGAAAAACTGTTTTTT. This translates into CASSLTTGRLNEKLFF.